This T cell receptor beta chain derives from a study of cytomegalovirus exposure and HLA in healthy donors. The wider study: The platform used for the approximately 130 validation repertoires matched that of the roughly 670 first-cohort repertoires, a later analysis reported.

Using immunoSEQ multiplex PCR, the repertoire was profiled, and TCRdb retains in-frame clones only, with some absent. The table lists 70,000 or so clones, around 94% of them singletons. This clone was observed a few times. The CDR3 runs 14 residues. V was clipped by 5 bases and J by 3 bases, with 13 bases between them. Germline CDR1 MNHEY, CDR2 SVGAGI. This receptor was identified in a woman between 18 and 29 years old in good health and CMV-seropositive. The chain recombines TRBV6-5 with TRBJ1-1; D perhaps matches TRBD1 (6 bases). Sequencing was carried out using PBMCs. CDR3 loop: CASSSLGGHTEAFF. The CDR3 DNA follows: TGTGCCAGCAGTAGTCTAGGGGGACACACTGAAGCTTTCTTT.